Below, 20 T cell receptor beta chains from the same sample are listed, as sequenced in a study of response to subunit inactivated influenza vaccine. TCRdb redid the calling of the RT-PCR reads with MiXCR, one entry per CDR3 protein. The table has under 850,000 distinct CDR3 sequences, approximately 17% seen once; the top ten hold approximately 11%. The sample was PBMCs from blood, taken 5 days after vaccination. The receptors here all came from a man in his fifties who received an inactivated influenza vaccine.

The chain joins TRBV5-1 to TRBJ1-2, with D possibly being TRBD1 (6 bases). Trimming removed 4 bases from V and 4 bases from J, with 17 bases in between. The germline CDR1 and CDR2 sequences are SGHRS and YFSETQ. CDR3 length equals 15 residues. The CDR3 is CASSPQTGGGYGYTF. CDR3 nucleotide sequence: TGCGCCAGCAGCCCACAGACAGGAGGTGGCTATGGCTACACCTTC.

This clonotype was counted at least ten times. The gene calls are TRBV7-2 and TRBJ2-1; 12 bases agree with TRBD2. This CDR3 has 15 residues. Germline V CDR1 and CDR2: SGHTA, FQGNSA. Germline trimming cut 5 bases from V and 3 bases from J; bases unmatched to any gene: 2. In nucleotides, the CDR3 is TGTGCCAGCAGCCCTAGCGGGAGGGTCTACAATGAGCAGTTCTTC. Its protein product is CASSPSGRVYNEQFF. Full variable domain (remainder filled in from reference TRBV7-2 and TRBJ2-1): GAGVSQSPSNKVTEKGKDVELRCDPISGHTALYWYRQSLGQGLEFLIYFQGNSAPDKSGLPSDRFSAERTGGSVSTLTIQRTQQEDSAVYLCASSPSGRVYNEQFFGPGTRLTVL.

The V gene is TRBV19, the J gene TRBJ1-2; D may be TRBD1 (5 bases). The V gene's germline CDR1 is LNHDA and CDR2 SQIVND (reference sequence). This CDR3 region has 14 residues. With 1 base removed from V and 3 bases from J, the gap between germline ends came to 9 bases. The CDR3 region has the DNA TGTGCCAGTAGTATAGGGGGCACCCACTATGGCTACACCTTC. Protein: CASSIGGTHYGYTF.

This clonotype has just a few counts. The chain is built from TRBV6-2 or TRBV6-3 and TRBJ2-2, with no clear D. This CDR3 is 21 amino acids long. Germline V gene sequence: CDR1 MNHEY, CDR2 SVGEGT. Trimming took 0 bases from V and 1 from J, leaving 24 bases between them. CDR3 amino acids: CASSYSFLRGAASKNTGELFF. The CDR3 coding sequence is TGTGCCAGCAGTTACTCTTTTTTGCGCGGCGCAGCGAGCAAGAACACCGGGGAGCTGTTTTTT.

The V and J genes are TRBV5-1 and TRBJ2-1, with D tentatively TRBD1 (6 bases). Trimming cost V 4 bases and J 8 bases, with 13 bases left between them. Germline loops: CDR1 SGHRS, CDR2 YFSETQ. CDR3 size: 13 residues. The CDR3 sequence: CASSRGTGDEQFF. In DNA form, the CDR3 reads TGCGCCAGCAGCAGGGGGACGGGCGATGAGCAGTTCTTC.

This clonotype has a single count. This chain links TRBV20-1 with TRBJ1-2; tentatively, D is TRBD1 (6 bases). Trimming cost V 0 bases and J 8 bases, with 13 bases left between them. This CDR3 has 13 residues. Germline lookup yields CDR1 DFQATT and CDR2 SNEGSKA (reference sequence). This CDR3 is CSARDTGRSGYTF. The CDR3 region has the DNA TGCAGTGCTAGAGATACAGGGAGGAGCGGCTACACCTTC.

The rearrangement uses TRBV19 and TRBJ2-2; a possible D gene is TRBD1 (5 bases). V was trimmed by 6 bases and J by 6 bases, leaving 14 bases between them. Germline assignment: CDR1 LNHDA and CDR2 SQIVND (reference sequence). The CDR3 consists of 14 residues. The CDR3 region is CASSRDLTAGELFF. DNA for the CDR3: TGTGCCAGTAGCAGGGATTTAACGGCCGGGGAGCTGTTTTTT.

There are a few counts of this clonotype. The chain is built from TRBV7-2 and TRBJ2-1; no definite D call. V was shortened by 5 bases and J by 8 bases, with 19 bases between the two germline ends. The V gene's germline CDR1 is SGHTA and CDR2 FQGNSA. CDR3 length equals 15 residues. This CDR3 is CASSLGSAKTYEQFF. For the CDR3, the DNA is TGTGCCAGCAGCCTAGGATCGGCTAAAACATATGAGCAGTTCTTC.

The chain recombines TRBV12-3 or TRBV12-4 with TRBJ1-1, with TRBD1 as a possible D gene (5 bases). The CDR3 loop spans 16 amino acids. Trimming left V 7 bases short and J 0 bases short, with 18 bases between. As DNA, the CDR3 is TGTGCCAGCACTCCTGAGGGAGGGGTACTGAACACTGAAGCTTTCTTT. It yields the protein CASTPEGGVLNTEAFF.

In its sample, this clonotype was seen a few times. This chain connects TRBV10-3 to TRBJ2-1; possible D gene TRBD1, 6 bases. CDR3 length: 13 residues. The germline gives CDR1 ENHRY, CDR2 SYGVKD. The V end lost 4 bases, the J end lost 5 bases, and 9 bases lay between the germline ends. In DNA, the CDR3 is TGTGCCATCAGTGTCGACAGGAACAATGAGCAGTTCTTC. This gives the protein CAISVDRNNEQFF.

V usage is TRBV5-1 and J usage is TRBJ2-1, with 8 positions matching TRBD1. The CDR3 has 14 amino acids. J lost 4 bases, V lost 5 bases, and 5 bases had no gene match. Germline CDR1 reads SGHRS; CDR2 reads YFSETQ. DNA of the CDR3: TGCGCCAGCAGGCTGACAGGGGAATACAATGAGCAGTTCTTC. This sequence encodes CASRLTGEYNEQFF.

V gene TRBV3-1 combines with J gene TRBJ2-5; 8 bases fit TRBD2. The CDR3 runs to 15 residues. Germline V gene sequence: CDR1 LGHDT, CDR2 YNNKEL (reference sequence). Trimming removed 1 base from V and 2 bases from J; junction bases left unmatched: 3. CDR3 in amino acids: CASSQVTGGQETQYF. CDR3 in DNA: TGTGCCAGCAGCCAAGTGACGGGGGGGCAAGAGACCCAGTACTTC.

This clonotype was detected a few times. The genes are TRBV11-2 and TRBJ2-1, with D hard to call. CDR1 is SGHAT and CDR2 is FQNNGV in the germline V gene. V shed 5 bases and J shed 7 bases, with 12 bases lying between them. This CDR3 is 13 amino acids long. CDR3 DNA: TGTGCCAGCAGCCTGATCCCCGGGAATGAGCAGTTCTTC. It codes for CASSLIPGNEQFF.

This clonotype has more than one count but fewer than ten. The V call is TRBV7-2, the J call TRBJ2-2, with D unclear. The CDR3 totals 15 residues. V lost 3 bases and J 6 bases, leaving 14 bases between the germline ends. CDR1 is SGHTA, CDR2 FQGNSA, per germline. The CDR3 nucleotides are TGTGCCAGCAGCTTGACCCTAGGGAAGGCCGGGGAGCTGTTTTTT. Translating it yields CASSLTLGKAGELFF.

In its sample, this clonotype was seen a few times. The rearrangement uses TRBV10-3 and TRBJ2-2, with D possibly being TRBD2 (5 bases). The germline V gene encodes CDR1 ENHRY and CDR2 SYGVKD. This CDR3 is 17 amino acids long. The V gene lost 4 bases and the J gene lost 2 bases, with 17 bases spanning the gap. CDR3 sequence: CAISGAAGRDNTGELFF. The CDR3, as DNA: TGTGCCATCAGTGGCGCAGCAGGACGGGATAACACCGGGGAGCTGTTTTTT.

This rearrangement joins TRBV2 to TRBJ2-2; D is perhaps TRBD1 (6 bases). This CDR3 has 13 amino acids. The germline V gene encodes CDR1 SNHLY and CDR2 FYNNEI. V shed 7 bases and J shed 3 bases, with 9 bases lying between them. CDR3 nucleotides: TGTGCCAGCAACGGACAGCACACCGGGGAGCTGTTTTTT. This codes for CASNGQHTGELFF.

The CDR3 region has the DNA TGTGCCAGCAGTTACTGGCAGGTGGGGCTGTTTTTT. Translating it yields CASSYWQVGLFF. This chain uses TRBV6-2 or TRBV6-3 with TRBJ2-2; D is unclear. In germline, CDR1 is MNHEY, CDR2 SVGEGT. V lost 1 base and J 13 bases, leaving 10 bases between the germline ends. The CDR3 is made up of 12 amino acids.

With respect to this clonotype: The junction differs from germline at one of its ends, possibly a read error. This chain links TRBV28 with TRBJ1-5, with TRBD1 as a possible D gene (5 bases). CDR3 size: 14 residues. The germline CDR1 and CDR2 sequences are MDHEN and SYDVKM. CDR3 in DNA: TGTGCCGGCAGTTTAGGCCCCCCGGGGTTCAGGGAGCATTTT. Translating gives CAGSLGPPGFREHF.

The chain is built from TRBV10-3 and TRBJ2-5; 7 nucleotides line up with TRBD2. CDR3 length: 13 residues. Looked up from germline, CDR1 is ENHRY and CDR2 is SYGVKD. V was clipped by 3 bases and J by 4 bases; unmatched bases: 2. CDR3 in DNA: TGTGCCATCAGTGACCCGGGGGGAGAGACCCAGTACTTC. Protein: CAISDPGGETQYF.

The chain carries TRBV18 and TRBJ2-7; D could derive from TRBD1 or TRBD2 (5 bases each). V lost 3 bases, J lost 3 bases, and 18 bases lay in between. CDR1 is KGHSH and CDR2 is LQKENI in the germline V gene. This CDR3 has 16 amino acids. The CDR3 DNA sequence: TGTGCCAGCTCACCCCAGGGTCGGGACGGATACTACGAGCAGTACTTC. It is translated as CASSPQGRDGYYEQYF.